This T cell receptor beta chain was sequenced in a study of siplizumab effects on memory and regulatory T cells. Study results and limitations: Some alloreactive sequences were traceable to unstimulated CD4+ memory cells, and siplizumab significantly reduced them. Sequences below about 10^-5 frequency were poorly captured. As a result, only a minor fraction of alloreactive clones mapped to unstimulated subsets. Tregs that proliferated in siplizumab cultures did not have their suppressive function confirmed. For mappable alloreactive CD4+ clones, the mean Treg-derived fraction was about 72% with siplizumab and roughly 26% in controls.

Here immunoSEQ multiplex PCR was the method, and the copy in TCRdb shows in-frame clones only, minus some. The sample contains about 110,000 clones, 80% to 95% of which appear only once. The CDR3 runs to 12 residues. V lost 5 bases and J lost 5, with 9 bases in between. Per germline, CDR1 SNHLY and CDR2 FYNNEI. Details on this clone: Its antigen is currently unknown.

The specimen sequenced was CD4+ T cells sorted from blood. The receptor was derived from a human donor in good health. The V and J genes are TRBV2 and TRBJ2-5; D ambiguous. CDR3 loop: CASSLLLETQYF. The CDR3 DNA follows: TGTGCCAGCAGTCTCCTACTGGAGACCCAGTACTTC.